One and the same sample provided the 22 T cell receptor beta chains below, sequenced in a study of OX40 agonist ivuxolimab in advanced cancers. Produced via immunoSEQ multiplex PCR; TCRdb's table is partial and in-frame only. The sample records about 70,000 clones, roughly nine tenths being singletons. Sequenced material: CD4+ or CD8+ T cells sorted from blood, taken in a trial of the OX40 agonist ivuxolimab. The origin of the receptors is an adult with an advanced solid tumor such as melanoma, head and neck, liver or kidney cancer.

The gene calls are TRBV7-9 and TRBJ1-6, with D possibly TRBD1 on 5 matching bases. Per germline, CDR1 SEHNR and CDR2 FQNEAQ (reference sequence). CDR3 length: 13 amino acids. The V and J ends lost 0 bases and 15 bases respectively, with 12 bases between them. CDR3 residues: CASSLASGSLLHF. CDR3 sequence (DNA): TGTGCCAGCAGCTTAGCGTCAGGGTCGCTCCTCCACTTT.

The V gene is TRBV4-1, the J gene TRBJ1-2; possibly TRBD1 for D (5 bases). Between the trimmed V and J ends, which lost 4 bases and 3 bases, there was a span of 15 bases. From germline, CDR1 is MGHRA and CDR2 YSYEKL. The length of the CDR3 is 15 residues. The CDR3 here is CASSRTTEVHYGYTF. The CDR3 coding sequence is TGCGCCAGCAGCCGCACGACAGAAGTTCACTATGGCTACACCTTC.

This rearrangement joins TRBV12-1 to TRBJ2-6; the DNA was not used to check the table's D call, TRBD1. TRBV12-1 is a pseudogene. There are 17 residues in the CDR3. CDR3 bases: TGTGCCAGCAGCGCCGGGACAGGGGGCATCTGGGCCAACGTCCTGACTTTC. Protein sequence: CASSAGTGGIWANVLTF.

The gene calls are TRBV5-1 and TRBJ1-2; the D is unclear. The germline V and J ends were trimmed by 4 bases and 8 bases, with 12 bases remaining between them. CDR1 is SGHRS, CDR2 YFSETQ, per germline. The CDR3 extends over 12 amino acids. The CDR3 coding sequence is TGCGCCAGCAGCCCCGACCTACGAGGCTACACCTTC. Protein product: CASSPDLRGYTF.

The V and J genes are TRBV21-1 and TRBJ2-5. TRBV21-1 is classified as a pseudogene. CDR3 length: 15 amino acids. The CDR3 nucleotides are TGTGCCAGCAGCAAAGCAGAGACGAGAAAAGAGACCCAGTACTTC. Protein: CASSKAETRKETQYF.

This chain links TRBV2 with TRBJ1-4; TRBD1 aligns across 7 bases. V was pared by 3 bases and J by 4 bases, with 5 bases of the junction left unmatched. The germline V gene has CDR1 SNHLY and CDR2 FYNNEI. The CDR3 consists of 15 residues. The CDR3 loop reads CASSETGTDNEKLFF. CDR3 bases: TGTGCCAGCAGTGAGACCGGGACAGATAATGAAAAACTGTTTTTT.

The CDR3 loop reads CASQWNTEAFF. CDR3 coding DNA: TGTGCCAGCCAATGGAACACTGAAGCTTTCTTT. The chain uses TRBV6-1 and TRBJ1-1, with unresolved D. Germline V gene lookup returns CDR1 MNHNS and CDR2 SASEGT. CDR3 size: 11 residues. Trimming took 8 bases from V and 1 from J, leaving 5 bases between them.

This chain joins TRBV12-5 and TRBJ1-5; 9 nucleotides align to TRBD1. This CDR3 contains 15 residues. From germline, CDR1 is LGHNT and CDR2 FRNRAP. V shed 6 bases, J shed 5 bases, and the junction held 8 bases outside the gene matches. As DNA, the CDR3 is TGTGCTAGTGGATCGTGGGACAGGGTCGATCAGCCCCAGCATTTT. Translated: CASGSWDRVDQPQHF.

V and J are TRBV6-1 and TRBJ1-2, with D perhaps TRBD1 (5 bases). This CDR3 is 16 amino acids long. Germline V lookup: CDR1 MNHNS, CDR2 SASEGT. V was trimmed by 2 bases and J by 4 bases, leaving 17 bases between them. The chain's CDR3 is CASSESGAPSIYGYTF. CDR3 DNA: TGTGCCAGCAGTGAATCTGGGGCCCCATCGATCTATGGCTACACCTTC.

This CDR3 is CASGGTGTNTGELFF. The CDR3, as DNA: TGCGCCAGCGGGGGGACAGGGACGAACACCGGGGAGCTGTTTTTT. The genes are TRBV5-1 and TRBJ2-2; TRBD1 matches 9 bases. The length of the CDR3 is 15 residues. CDR1 is SGHRS, CDR2 YFSETQ, per germline. The trim removed 7 bases at V and 0 bases at J, leaving 4 bases unmatched.

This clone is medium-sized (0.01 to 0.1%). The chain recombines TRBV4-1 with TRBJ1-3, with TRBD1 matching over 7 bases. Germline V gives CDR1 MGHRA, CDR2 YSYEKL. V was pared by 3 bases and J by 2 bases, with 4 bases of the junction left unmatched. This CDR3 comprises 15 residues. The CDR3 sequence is CASSQIGTAGNTIYF. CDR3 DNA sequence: TGCGCCAGCAGCCAGATTGGGACAGCTGGAAACACCATATATTTT.

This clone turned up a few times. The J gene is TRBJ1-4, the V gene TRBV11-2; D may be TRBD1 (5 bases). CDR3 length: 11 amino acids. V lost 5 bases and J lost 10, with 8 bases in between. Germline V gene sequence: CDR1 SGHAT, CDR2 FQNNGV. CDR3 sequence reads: CASSLGVKLFF. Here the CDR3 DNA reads TGTGCCAGCAGCCTAGGGGTAAAACTGTTTTTT.

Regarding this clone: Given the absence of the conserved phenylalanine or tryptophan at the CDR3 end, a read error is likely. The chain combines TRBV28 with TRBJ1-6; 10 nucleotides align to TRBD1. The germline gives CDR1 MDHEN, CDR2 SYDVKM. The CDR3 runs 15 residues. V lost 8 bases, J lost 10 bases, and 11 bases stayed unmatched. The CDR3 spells CASSSTGGAYSPLHS. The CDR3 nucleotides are TGTGCCAGCTCGTCGACAGGGGGCGCGTACTCACCCCTCCACTCT.

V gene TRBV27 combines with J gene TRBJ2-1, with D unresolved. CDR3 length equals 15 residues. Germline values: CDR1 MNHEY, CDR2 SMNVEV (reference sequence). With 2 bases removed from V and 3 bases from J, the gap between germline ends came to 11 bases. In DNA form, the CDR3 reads TGTGCCAGCAGTTTAGGACGGGCCAACTACAATGAGCAGTTCTTC. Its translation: CASSLGRANYNEQFF.

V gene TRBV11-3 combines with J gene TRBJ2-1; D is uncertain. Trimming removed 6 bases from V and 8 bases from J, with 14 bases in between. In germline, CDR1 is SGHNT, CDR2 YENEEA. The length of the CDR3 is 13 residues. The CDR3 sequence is CASRDSKVDEQFF. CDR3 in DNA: TGTGCCAGCAGAGATAGTAAGGTGGATGAGCAGTTCTTC.

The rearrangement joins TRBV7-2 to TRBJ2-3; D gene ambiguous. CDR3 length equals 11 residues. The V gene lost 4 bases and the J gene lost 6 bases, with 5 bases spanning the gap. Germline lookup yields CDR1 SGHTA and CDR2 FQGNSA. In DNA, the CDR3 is TGTGCCAGCAGCTCGTGGGATACGCAGTATTTT. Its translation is CASSSWDTQYF. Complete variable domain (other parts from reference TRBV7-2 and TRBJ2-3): GAGVSQSPSNKVTEKGKDVELRCDPISGHTALYWYRQSLGQGLEFLIYFQGNSAPDKSGLPSDRFSAERTGGSVSTLTIQRTQQEDSAVYLCASSSWDTQYFGPGTRLTVL.

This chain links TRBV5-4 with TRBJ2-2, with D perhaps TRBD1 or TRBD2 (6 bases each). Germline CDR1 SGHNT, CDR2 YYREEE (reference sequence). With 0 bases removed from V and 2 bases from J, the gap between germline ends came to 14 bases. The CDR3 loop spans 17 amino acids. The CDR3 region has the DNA TGTGCCAGCAGCTTGGCCGGAGGGGGGTTAAACACCGGGGAGCTGTTTTTT. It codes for CASSLAGGGLNTGELFF.

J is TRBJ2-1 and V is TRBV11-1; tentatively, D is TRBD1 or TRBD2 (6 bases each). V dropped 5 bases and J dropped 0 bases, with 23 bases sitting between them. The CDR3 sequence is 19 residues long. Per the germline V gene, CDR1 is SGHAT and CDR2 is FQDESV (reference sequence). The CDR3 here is CASSRDPAGGLSSYNEQFF. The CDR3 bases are TGTGCCAGCAGCCGAGACCCGGCCGGGGGCCTAAGCTCCTACAATGAGCAGTTCTTC.

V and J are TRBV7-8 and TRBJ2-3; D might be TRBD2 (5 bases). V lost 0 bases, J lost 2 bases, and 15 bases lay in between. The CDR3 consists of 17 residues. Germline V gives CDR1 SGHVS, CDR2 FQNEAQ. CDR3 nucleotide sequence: TGTGCCAGCAGCTTAGCGTGGCAGCGGCTTCCCACAGATACGCAGTATTTT. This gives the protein CASSLAWQRLPTDTQYF.

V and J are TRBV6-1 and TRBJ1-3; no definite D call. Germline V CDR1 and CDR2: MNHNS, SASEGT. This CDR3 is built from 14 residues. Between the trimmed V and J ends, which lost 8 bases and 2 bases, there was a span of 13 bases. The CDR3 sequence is CASFALGTGNTIYF. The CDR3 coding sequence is TGTGCCAGCTTTGCCCTCGGGACTGGAAACACCATATATTTT.

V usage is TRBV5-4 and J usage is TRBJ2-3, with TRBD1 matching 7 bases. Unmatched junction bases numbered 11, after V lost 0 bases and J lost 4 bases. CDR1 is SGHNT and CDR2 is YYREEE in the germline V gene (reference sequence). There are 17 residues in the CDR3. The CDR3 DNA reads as TGTGCCAGCAGCTTGGCGGGACAGATCGGTGGCCCAGATACGCAGTATTTT. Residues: CASSLAGQIGGPDTQYF.

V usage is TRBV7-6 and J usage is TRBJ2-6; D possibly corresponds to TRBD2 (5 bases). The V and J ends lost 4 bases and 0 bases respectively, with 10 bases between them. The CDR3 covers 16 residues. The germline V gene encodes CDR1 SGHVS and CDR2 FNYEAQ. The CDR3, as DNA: TGTGCCAGCAGCTCGGAAGCGGTCTCTGGGGCCAACGTCCTGACTTTC. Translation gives CASSSEAVSGANVLTF.